This section outlines one T cell receptor beta chain sequence together with its context. Its antigen remains unknown. The data belong to a study of CD8+CD57+ T cells in acquired aplastic anemia. Study details: The study obtained an average of about 3.2 ug of DNA from sorted CD4+ and CD8+ cells.

The study profiled TCR beta VDJ and CDR3 using genomic DNA as template. One entry per CDR3 protein, called by TCRdb with MiXCR from the reads. Of around 290,000 distinct CDR3 sequences in the sample, roughly 53% are singletons; the top ten hold 1% to 1.5%. Points from the study as a whole: Significant differences in CD8+ Simpson's diversity were not observed between patients and controls.

The sequenced patients had an expansion of CD8+CD57+ cells seen by flow cytometry. Patients had not yet gotten any therapy when their blood was taken for sampling. Input material: sorted CD4+, CD8+, or CD8+CD57+ T cells (not recorded which) from PBMCs. The receptor's source is a human donor with aplastic anemia.

The CDR3: CASSLRAAGAYQETQYF. The CDR3 DNA reads as TGTGCCAGCAGCCTAAGAGCGGCGGGGGCCTACCAAGAGACCCAGTACTTC. V and J are TRBV14 and TRBJ2-5, with D tentatively TRBD2 (7 bases). V lost 4 bases, J lost 0 bases, and 18 bases lay in between. This CDR3 has 17 amino acids. CDR1 SGHDN and CDR2 FVKESK come from the germline V gene.